Listed below are T cell receptor beta chains from one sample, sequenced in a study of CD8 T cells in ankylosing spondylitis. TCRdb itself ran the 5' RACE reads through MiXCR, one entry per CDR3 protein. The sample lists about 140,000 distinct CDR3 sequences, more than 7% occurring once. Input material: synovial fluid, either unsorted or a sorted T cell fraction (not recorded which). The receptor set was obtained from a male donor with ankylosing spondylitis. The CDR3 runs from the conserved cysteine through the conserved F or W. A D gene is named only where the DNA matches it firmly. Not every row has a clone size; where given, it reads once, few, many or a size class.

j_call d_call v_call clone_size cdr3_aa cdr3_nt
TRBJ1-5 NA TRBV10-3 many CAISGGDQPQHF TGTGCCATCAGCGGGGGGGATCAGCCCCAGCATTTT
TRBJ1-5 TRBD1 TRBV20-1 many CSARRDRGNQPQHF TGCAGTGCTAGGAGGGACAGGGGAAATCAGCCCCAGCATTTT
TRBJ2-1 TRBD2 TRBV10-2 few CASSDNRLAANEQFF TGCGCCAGCAGTGATAACAGACTAGCGGCGAATGAGCAGTTCTTC
TRBJ2-3 TRBD1 TRBV11-2 many CASSLGTGTDTQYF TGTGCCAGCAGCTTGGGGACAGGCACAGATACGCAGTATTTT
TRBJ2-3 TRBD2 TRBV10-3 many CAISDAGGLTDTQYF TGTGCCATCAGTGATGCGGGGGGGCTGACAGATACGCAGTATTTT
TRBJ1-3 NA TRBV7-2 many CASSFLTGRGNTIYF TGTGCCAGCAGCTTCCTAACAGGGAGAGGAAACACCATATATTTT
TRBJ1-3 TRBD1 TRBV12-3/TRBV12-4 many CASSLGQGNTIYF TGTGCCAGCAGCTTAGGACAGGGGAACACCATATATTTT
TRBJ1-1 NA TRBV9 many CASSVVEGFGAFF TGTGCCAGCAGCGTAGTGGAGGGGTTTGGAGCTTTCTTT
TRBJ2-1 TRBD2 TRBV7-2 many CASSPRPGGTYNEQFF TGTGCCAGCAGCCCTCGCCCCGGGGGGACCTACAATGAGCAGTTCTTC
TRBJ1-1 NA TRBV20-1 many CSAKGNTEAFF TGCAGTGCTAAGGGGAACACTGAAGCTTTCTTT
TRBJ2-7 NA TRBV4-3 few CASSQDKGGHLAF TGCGCCAGCAGCCAAGATAAGGGGGGACACTTGGCCTTC
TRBJ2-1 TRBD2 TRBV7-8 NA CASSPGRGGFYNEQFF TGTGCCAGCAGCCCAGGGCGGGGGGGCTTTTACAATGAGCAGTTCTTC
TRBJ1-1 NA TRBV28 many CASSLSVRTERNTEAFF TGTGCCAGCAGTCTATCTGTCAGGACAGAAAGGAACACTGAAGCTTTCTTT
TRBJ2-1 NA TRBV9 few CASSLTNYNEQFF TGTGCCAGCAGTTTGACTAACTACAATGAGCAGTTCTTC